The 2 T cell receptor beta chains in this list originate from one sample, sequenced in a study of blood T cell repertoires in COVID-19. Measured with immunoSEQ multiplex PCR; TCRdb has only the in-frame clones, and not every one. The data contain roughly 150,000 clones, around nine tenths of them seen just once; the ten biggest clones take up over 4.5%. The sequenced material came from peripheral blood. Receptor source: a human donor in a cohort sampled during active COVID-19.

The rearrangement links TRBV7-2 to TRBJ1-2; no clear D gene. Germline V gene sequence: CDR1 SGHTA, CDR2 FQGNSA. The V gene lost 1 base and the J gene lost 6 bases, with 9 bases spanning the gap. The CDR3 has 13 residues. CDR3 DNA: TGTGCCAGCAGCTTAGGCCCTGCGGATGGCTACACCTTC. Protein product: CASSLGPADGYTF.

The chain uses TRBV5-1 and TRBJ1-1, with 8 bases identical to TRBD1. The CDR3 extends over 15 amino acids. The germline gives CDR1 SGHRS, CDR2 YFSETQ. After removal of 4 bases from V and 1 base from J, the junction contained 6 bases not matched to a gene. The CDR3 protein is CASSLAGTGNTEAFF. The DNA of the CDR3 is TGCGCCAGCAGCCTTGCCGGGACAGGGAACACTGAAGCTTTCTTT.